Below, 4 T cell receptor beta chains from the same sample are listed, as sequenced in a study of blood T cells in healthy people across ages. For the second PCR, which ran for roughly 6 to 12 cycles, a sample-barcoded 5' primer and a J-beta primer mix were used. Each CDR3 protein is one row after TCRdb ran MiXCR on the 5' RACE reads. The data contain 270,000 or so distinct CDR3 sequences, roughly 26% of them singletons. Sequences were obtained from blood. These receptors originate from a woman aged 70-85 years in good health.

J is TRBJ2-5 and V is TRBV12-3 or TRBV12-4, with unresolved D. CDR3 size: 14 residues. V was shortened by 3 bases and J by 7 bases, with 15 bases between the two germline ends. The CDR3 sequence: CASSLGSPERTQYF. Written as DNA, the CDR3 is TGTGCCAGCAGTTTGGGTTCCCCGGAGAGGACCCAGTACTTC.

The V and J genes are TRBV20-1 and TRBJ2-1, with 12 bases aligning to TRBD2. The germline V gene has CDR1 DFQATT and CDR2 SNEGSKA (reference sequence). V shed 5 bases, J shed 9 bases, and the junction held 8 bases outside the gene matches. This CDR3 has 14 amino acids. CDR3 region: CSALGGLAGSEQFF. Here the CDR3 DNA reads TGCAGTGCTCTGGGCGGACTAGCGGGAAGTGAGCAGTTCTTC.

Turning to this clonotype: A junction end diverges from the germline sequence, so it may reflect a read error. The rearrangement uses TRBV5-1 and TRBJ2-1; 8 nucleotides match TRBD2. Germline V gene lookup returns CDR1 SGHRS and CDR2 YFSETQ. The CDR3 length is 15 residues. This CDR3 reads CAGSLQGLVDNEQFF. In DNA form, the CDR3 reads TGCGCCGGCAGCTTGCAGGGACTAGTAGACAATGAGCAGTTCTTC.

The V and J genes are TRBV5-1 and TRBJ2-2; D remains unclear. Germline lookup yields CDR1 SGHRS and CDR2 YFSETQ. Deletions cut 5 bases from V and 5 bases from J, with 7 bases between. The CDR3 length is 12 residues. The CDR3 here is CASRSETGELFF. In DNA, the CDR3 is TGCGCCAGCAGATCTGAAACCGGGGAGCTGTTTTTT.